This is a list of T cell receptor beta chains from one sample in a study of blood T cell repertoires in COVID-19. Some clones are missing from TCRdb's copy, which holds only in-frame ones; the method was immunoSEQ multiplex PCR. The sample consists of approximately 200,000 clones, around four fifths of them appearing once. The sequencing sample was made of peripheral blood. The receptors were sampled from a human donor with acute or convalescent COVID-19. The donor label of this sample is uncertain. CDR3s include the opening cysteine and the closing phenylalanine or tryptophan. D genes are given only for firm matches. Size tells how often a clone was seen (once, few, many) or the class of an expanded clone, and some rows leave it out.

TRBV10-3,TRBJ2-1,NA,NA,CAISDPSSYNEQFF,TGTGCCATCAGTGACCCTAGCTCCTACAATGAGCAGTTCTTC
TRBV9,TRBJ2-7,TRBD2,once,CASTVDSGRVYEQYF,TGTGCCAGCACCGTAGATAGCGGGAGAGTCTACGAGCAGTACTTC
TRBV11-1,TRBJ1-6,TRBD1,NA,CASSATGTGLSPLHF,TGTGCCAGCAGCGCAACCGGGACAGGGCTTTCACCCCTCCACTTT
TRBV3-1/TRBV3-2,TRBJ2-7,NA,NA,CASSQPPYEQYF,TGTGCCAGCAGCCAACCTCCCTACGAGCAGTACTTC
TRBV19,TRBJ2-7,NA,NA,CASSIGRASSYEQYF,TGTGCCAGTAGTATCGGCAGGGCTAGCTCCTACGAGCAGTACTTC
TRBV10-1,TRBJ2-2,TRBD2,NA,CASSSSGRTPFANTGELFF,TGCGCCAGCAGCTCTAGCGGGAGGACTCCGTTCGCGAACACCGGGGAGCTGTTTTTT
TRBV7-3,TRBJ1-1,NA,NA,CASSQGQTNEAFF,TGTGCCAGCAGCCAAGGACAGACTAATGAAGCTTTCTTT
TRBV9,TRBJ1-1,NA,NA,CASSADRPMNTEAFF,TGTGCCAGCAGCGCAGACAGACCTATGAACACTGAAGCTTTCTTT
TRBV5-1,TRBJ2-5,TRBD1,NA,CASSFGRGSQETQYF,TGCGCCAGCAGCTTCGGCAGGGGGTCCCAAGAGACCCAGTACTTC
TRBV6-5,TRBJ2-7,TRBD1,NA,CASSYSDRGPYEQYF,TGTGCCAGCAGTTACTCTGACAGGGGCCCCTACGAGCAGTACTTC
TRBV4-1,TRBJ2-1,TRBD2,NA,CASSLGSGRASFHEQFF,TGCGCCAGCAGCCTGGGGAGCGGGAGGGCCTCCTTCCATGAGCAGTTCTTC
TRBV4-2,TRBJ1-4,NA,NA,CASSQEQSEKLFF,TGTGCCAGCAGCCAAGAACAGAGTGAAAAACTGTTTTTT
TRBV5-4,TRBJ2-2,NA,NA,CASSLLGQTNTGELFF,TGTGCCAGCAGCTTGTTAGGACAGACGAACACCGGGGAGCTGTTTTTT
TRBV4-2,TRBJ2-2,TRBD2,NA,CASSQGFLAGGPRELFF,TGTGCCAGCAGCCAAGGGTTTCTAGCGGGAGGGCCCAGGGAGCTGTTTTTT
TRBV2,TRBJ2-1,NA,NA,CASSEEDVRTMEQFF,TGTGCCAGCAGTGAGGAGGACGTCCGAACAATGGAGCAGTTCTTC
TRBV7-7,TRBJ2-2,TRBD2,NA,CASSLNAGGAGELFF,TGTGCCAGCAGCTTAAATGCGGGAGGAGCCGGGGAGCTGTTTTTT
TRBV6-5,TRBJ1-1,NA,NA,CASSYSSLGRAEAFF,TGTGCCAGCAGTTACTCGAGTCTGGGGCGAGCTGAAGCTTTCTTT
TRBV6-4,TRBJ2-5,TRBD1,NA,CAFLLDRGMETQYF,TGTGCCTTCCTCTTGGACAGGGGAATGGAGACCCAGTACTTC
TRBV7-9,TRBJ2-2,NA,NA,CASSLAQGLATGELFF,TGTGCCAGCAGCTTAGCTCAGGGGCTGGCGACCGGGGAGCTGTTTTTT
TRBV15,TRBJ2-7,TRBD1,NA,CATSRVTGGAASYEQYF,TGTGCCACCAGCAGAGTTACAGGGGGCGCCGCATCATACGAGCAGTACTTC
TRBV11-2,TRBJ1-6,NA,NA,CASSSTGLGSPLHF,TGTGCCAGCAGCTCCACAGGGTTGGGCTCACCCCTCCACTTT
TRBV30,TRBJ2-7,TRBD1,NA,CAWSRQGGAYEQYF,TGTGCCTGGAGCCGACAGGGGGGTGCGTACGAGCAGTACTTC
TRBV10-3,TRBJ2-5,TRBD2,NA,CATRTSGRAGETQYF,TGTGCCACCCGGACTAGCGGGAGGGCGGGGGAGACCCAGTACTTC
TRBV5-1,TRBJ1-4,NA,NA,CASSWGGELSPAEKLFF,TGCGCCAGCAGCTGGGGGGGGGAGTTGAGCCCCGCTGAAAAACTGTTTTTT
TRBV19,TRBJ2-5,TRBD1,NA,CASSSTTGTVKETQYF,TGTGCCAGTAGTTCAACCACCGGGACAGTAAAAGAGACCCAGTACTTC
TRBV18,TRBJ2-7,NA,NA,CASSPSGTIHEQYF,TGTGCCAGCTCACCCTCCGGGACAATCCACGAGCAGTACTTC
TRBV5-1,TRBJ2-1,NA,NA,CASSLSPGSSYNEQFF,TGCGCCAGCAGCTTAAGCCCCGGGAGCTCCTACAATGAGCAGTTCTTC
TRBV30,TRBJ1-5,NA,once,CAWSVRGAGYSNQPQHF,TGTGCCTGGAGTGTACGTGGTGCCGGGTATAGCAATCAGCCCCAGCATTTT
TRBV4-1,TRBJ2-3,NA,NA,CASSQPPTDTQYF,TGCGCCAGCAGCCAACCCCCGACAGATACGCAGTATTTT
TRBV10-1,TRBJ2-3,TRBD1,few,CASSESGTGGDTQYF,TGCGCCAGCAGTGAGTCCGGGACAGGGGGAGATACGCAGTATTTT
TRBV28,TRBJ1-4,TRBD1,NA,CASSPLGQGPNEKLFF,TGTGCCAGCAGTCCCCTGGGACAGGGCCCAAATGAAAAACTGTTTTTT
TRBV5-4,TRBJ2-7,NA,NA,CASSGPRKQPGTLTEQYF,TGTGCCAGCAGCGGTCCAAGAAAACAGCCAGGGACATTAACCGAGCAGTACTTC
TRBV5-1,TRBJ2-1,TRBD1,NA,CASSWTGLGNEQFF,TGCGCCAGCAGCTGGACAGGTCTTGGTAATGAGCAGTTCTTC
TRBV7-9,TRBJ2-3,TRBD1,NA,CASSSLVRTGAVDTQYF,TGTGCCAGCAGCTCCCTAGTACGGACAGGGGCGGTAGATACGCAGTATTTT
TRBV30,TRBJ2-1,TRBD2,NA,CAWSPGLAGVNEQFF,TGTGCCTGGAGTCCGGGACTAGCGGGAGTAAATGAGCAGTTCTTC
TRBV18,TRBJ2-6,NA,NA,CASSPSSGANVLTF,TGTGCCAGCTCACCGAGCTCTGGGGCCAACGTCCTGACTTTC
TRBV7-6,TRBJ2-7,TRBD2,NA,CASSLTSAYEQYF,TGTGCCAGCAGCTTGACTAGCGCCTACGAGCAGTACTTC
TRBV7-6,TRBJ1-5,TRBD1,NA,CASSPRTGGFISNQPQHF,TGTGCCAGCAGTCCCCGGACAGGGGGCTTTATTAGCAATCAGCCCCAGCATTTT
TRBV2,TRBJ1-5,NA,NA,CASSPMLSGSNQPQHF,TGTGCCAGCAGCCCAATGCTTAGTGGTTCCAATCAGCCCCAGCATTTT